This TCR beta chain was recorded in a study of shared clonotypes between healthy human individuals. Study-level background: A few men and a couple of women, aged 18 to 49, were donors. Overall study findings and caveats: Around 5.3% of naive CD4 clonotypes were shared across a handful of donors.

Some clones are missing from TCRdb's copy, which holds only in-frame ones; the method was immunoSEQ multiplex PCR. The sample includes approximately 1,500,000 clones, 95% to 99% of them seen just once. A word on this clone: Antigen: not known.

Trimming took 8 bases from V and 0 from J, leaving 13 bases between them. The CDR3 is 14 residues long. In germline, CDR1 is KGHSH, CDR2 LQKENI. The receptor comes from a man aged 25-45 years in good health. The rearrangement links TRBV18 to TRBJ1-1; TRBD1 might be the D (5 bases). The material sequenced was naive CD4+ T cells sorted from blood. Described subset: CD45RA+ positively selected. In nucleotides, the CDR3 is TGTGCCAGCACCGCGGGACGGATGAACACTGAAGCTTTCTTT. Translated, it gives CASTAGRMNTEAFF.